In its sample, the clone carrying this T cell receptor beta chain was seen a few times. The antigen remains unidentified. Unique molecular identifiers were used to barcode this TCRbeta library. Using its own MiXCR run on the PCR reads, TCRdb lists one record per CDR3 protein. The table records fewer than 550,000 distinct CDR3 sequences, 10% to 12% of them present only once. The ends lost 2 bases at V and 10 bases at J; junction bases unmatched: 5. Germline V gene sequence: CDR1 KGHSH, CDR2 LQKENI. The CDR3 loop spans 14 amino acids. The data stem from a study of T-cell reconstitution after alpha-beta-depleted transplantation in children. Study-level results: Several hundred graft clones that had expanded were reportedly the source of alpha-beta T cells about two months after transplant.

Sequences were derived from PBMCs, mostly from graft donor cells, sampled 180 days after TCRalphabeta/CD19-depleted stem cell transplant. This TCR came from a female patient aged 2-15 years who had a stem cell transplant for aplastic anemia, so the T cells may come from the graft donor. This chain uses TRBV18 with TRBJ2-2, with 9 bases lining up with TRBD1. The CDR3: CASSPNRGLEELFF. The DNA for the CDR3 is TGTGCCAGCTCACCAAACAGGGGGCTCGAGGAGCTGTTTTTT. The entire variable domain, with the rest obtained from reference TRBV18 and TRBJ2-2, is as follows: NAGVMQNPRHLVRRRGQEARLRCSPMKGHSHVYWYRQLPEEGLKFMVYLQKENIIDESGMPKERFSAEFPKEGPSILRIQQVVRGDSAAYFCASSPNRGLEELFFGEGSRLTVL.